This paragraph reports one T cell receptor (beta chain). Germline V gene sequence: CDR1 SQVTM, CDR2 ANQGSEA. The CDR3 runs to 12 residues. Trimming left V 3 bases short and J 2 bases short, with 8 bases between. This record belongs to a study of preoperative IRX-2 immunotherapy in early breast cancer. Data came from immunoSEQ multiplex PCR; TCRdb stores just in-frame clones and leaves some out. This sample carries about 34,000 clones, about 95% of them seen once, and the ten largest clones take 5% to 7%. Treatment indicated: preoperative locoregional IRX-2 cytokine immunotherapy. Preoperative locoregional IRX-2 cytokine immunotherapy was tested in the phase Ib source study.

The sample was acquired from a patient treated with IRX-2 immunotherapy. The chain uses TRBV29-1 and TRBJ2-7; D remains unclear. The clonotype was recovered from a human donor with breast cancer. Here the CDR3 DNA reads TGCAGCGTTGAGCCCAAACCCTACGAGCAGTACTTC. Its translation: CSVEPKPYEQYF.